A selection of T cell receptor beta chains follows, all from one sample in a study of metastatic and nonmetastatic thyroid tumors. With MiXCR, TCRdb called clones anew from the PCR reads. The data show 24,000 or so clones, approximately 19% seen once. Sequencing input: blood. The receptor source for this set is a male donor with papillary thyroid cancer or a benign thyroid nodule (not recorded which). Some clones in this sample may be carry-over from other donors' samples. The CDR3 runs from the conserved cysteine through the conserved F or W. D genes are given only for firm matches. Size values are once, few and many counts, or a class for expanded clones, and some rows have none.

clone_size: -
v_call: TRBV6-5
cdr3_length: 15
d_call: -
j_call: TRBJ2-2
cdr3_aa: CASSYQWDRTGELFF
cdr3_nt: TGTGCCAGCAGTTATCAGTGGGACCGCACCGGGGAGCTGTTTTTT

clone_size: -
v_call: TRBV6-1
cdr3_length: 14
d_call: -
j_call: TRBJ2-7
cdr3_aa: CASSQEGRQTAQYF
cdr3_nt: TGTGCCAGCAGCCAAGAGGGCCGACAAACGGCGCAGTACTTC

clone_size: many
v_call: TRBV25-1
cdr3_length: 14
d_call: TRBD1
j_call: TRBJ1-4
cdr3_aa: CASSDQGANEKLFF
cdr3_nt: TGTGCCAGCAGTGATCAGGGGGCTAATGAAAAACTGTTTTTT

clone_size: many
v_call: TRBV20-1
cdr3_length: 15
d_call: TRBD2
j_call: TRBJ2-5
cdr3_aa: CSARDATSPPETQYF
cdr3_nt: TGCAGTGCTAGAGATGCGACTAGCCCGCCCGAGACCCAGTACTTC

clone_size: many
v_call: TRBV24-1
cdr3_length: 18
d_call: -
j_call: TRBJ2-6
cdr3_aa: CATSSVRDLSTGANVLTF
cdr3_nt: TGTGCCACCAGTTCAGTACGGGACCTATCCACTGGGGCCAACGTCCTGACTTTC

clone_size: many
v_call: TRBV2
cdr3_length: 12
d_call: -
j_call: TRBJ2-5
cdr3_aa: CASSVGRETQYF
cdr3_nt: TGTGCCAGCAGTGTTGGCAGGGAGACCCAGTACTTC

clone_size: medium-sized
v_call: TRBV5-1
cdr3_length: 14
d_call: -
j_call: TRBJ2-1
cdr3_aa: CASNAEFFYNEQFF
cdr3_nt: TGCGCCAGCAACGCGGAGTTCTTTTACAATGAGCAGTTCTTC

clone_size: medium-sized
v_call: TRBV12-3/TRBV12-4
cdr3_length: 13
d_call: -
j_call: TRBJ1-1
cdr3_aa: CASSLGGETEAFF
cdr3_nt: TGTGCCAGCAGTCTAGGGGGGGAGACTGAAGCTTTCTTT

clone_size: -
v_call: TRBV28
cdr3_length: 11
d_call: -
j_call: TRBJ1-3
cdr3_aa: CAGTNGNTIYF
cdr3_nt: TGTGCCGGCACAAATGGAAACACCATATATTTT

clone_size: medium-sized
v_call: TRBV2
cdr3_length: 13
d_call: -
j_call: TRBJ2-1
cdr3_aa: CASSEFTYNEQFF
cdr3_nt: TGTGCCAGCAGTGAGTTCACCTACAATGAGCAGTTCTTC

clone_size: many
v_call: TRBV20-1
cdr3_length: 15
d_call: TRBD2
j_call: TRBJ2-3
cdr3_aa: CSARAPSGSTDTQYF
cdr3_nt: TGCAGTGCTAGGGCACCTAGCGGAAGCACAGATACGCAGTATTTT

clone_size: -
v_call: TRBV7-3
cdr3_length: 15
d_call: TRBD2
j_call: TRBJ2-3
cdr3_aa: CASSTLAGEADTQYF
cdr3_nt: TGTGCCAGCAGCACCCTAGCGGGAGAAGCAGATACGCAGTATTTT

clone_size: few
v_call: TRBV27
cdr3_length: 14
d_call: TRBD2
j_call: TRBJ2-7
cdr3_aa: CASRLAGGSREQYF
cdr3_nt: TGTGCCAGCAGATTAGCGGGGGGGTCTAGGGAGCAGTACTTC

clone_size: many
v_call: TRBV27
cdr3_length: 14
d_call: TRBD1
j_call: TRBJ2-5
cdr3_aa: CASSLALQGETQYF
cdr3_nt: TGTGCCAGCAGTTTAGCGCTACAGGGGGAGACCCAGTACTTC

clone_size: -
v_call: TRBV5-8
cdr3_length: 16
d_call: -
j_call: TRBJ1-4
cdr3_aa: CASSRDNAMGNEKLFF
cdr3_nt: TGTGCCAGCAGCCGGGACAATGCCATGGGAAATGAAAAACTGTTTTTT

clone_size: many
v_call: TRBV20-1
cdr3_length: 14
d_call: -
j_call: TRBJ2-7
cdr3_aa: CSARSPANSYEQYF
cdr3_nt: TGCAGTGCTAGGTCACCAGCGAATTCCTACGAGCAGTACTTC

clone_size: -
v_call: TRBV27
cdr3_length: 16
d_call: TRBD1
j_call: TRBJ1-2
cdr3_aa: CASSTTGTGLVYGYTF
cdr3_nt: TGTGCCAGCAGTACAACCGGGACAGGGCTTGTCTATGGCTACACCTTC

clone_size: many
v_call: TRBV7-2
cdr3_length: 14
d_call: -
j_call: TRBJ1-1
cdr3_aa: CASSLVLGNTEAFF
cdr3_nt: TGTGCCAGCAGCTTAGTCCTGGGAAACACTGAAGCTTTCTTT

clone_size: few
v_call: TRBV6-1
cdr3_length: 15
d_call: TRBD2
j_call: TRBJ2-3
cdr3_aa: CASTPTSGGLDTQYF
cdr3_nt: TGTGCCAGCACACCGACTAGCGGGGGGCTAGATACGCAGTATTTT

clone_size: many
v_call: TRBV4-1
cdr3_length: 15
d_call: TRBD2
j_call: TRBJ2-1
cdr3_aa: CASSLAGSSYNEQFF
cdr3_nt: TGCGCCAGCAGCCTAGCGGGGAGCTCCTACAATGAGCAGTTCTTC

clone_size: few
v_call: TRBV6-1
cdr3_length: 17
d_call: -
j_call: TRBJ1-5
cdr3_aa: CASSGLLRETVNQTQHF
cdr3_nt: TGCGCCAGCAGTGGATTATTGCGCGAGACAGTGAATCAGACCCAGCATTTT

clone_size: many
v_call: TRBV9
cdr3_length: 11
d_call: -
j_call: TRBJ1-2
cdr3_aa: CASSDFYGYTF
cdr3_nt: TGTGCCAGCAGCGACTTCTATGGCTACACCTTC

clone_size: many
v_call: TRBV6-5
cdr3_length: 14
d_call: -
j_call: TRBJ1-3
cdr3_aa: CASSYRSSGNTIYF
cdr3_nt: TGTGCCAGCAGTTACCGGAGCTCTGGAAACACCATATATTTT

clone_size: medium-sized
v_call: TRBV12-3/TRBV12-4
cdr3_length: 13
d_call: -
j_call: TRBJ2-2
cdr3_aa: CASSLKGGGELFF
cdr3_nt: TGTGCCAGCAGTTTAAAAGGCGGCGGGGAGCTGTTTTTT

clone_size: many
v_call: TRBV4-1
cdr3_length: 16
d_call: -
j_call: TRBJ2-7
cdr3_aa: CASSQDRDFSSYEQYF
cdr3_nt: TGCGCCAGCAGCCAAGATCGGGACTTCTCTTCCTACGAGCAGTACTTC

clone_size: once
v_call: TRBV5-1
cdr3_length: 15
d_call: TRBD1
j_call: TRBJ1-2
cdr3_aa: CASRTGFSANYGYTF
cdr3_nt: TGCGCCAGCAGGACAGGGTTTTCAGCTAACTATGGCTACACCTTC

clone_size: many
v_call: TRBV18
cdr3_length: 15
d_call: -
j_call: TRBJ1-1
cdr3_aa: CASSPRTSMNTKAFF
cdr3_nt: TGTGCCAGCTCACCTAGGACAAGCATGAACACTAAAGCTTTCTTT

clone_size: few
v_call: TRBV6-1
cdr3_length: 18
d_call: TRBD1
j_call: TRBJ2-7
cdr3_aa: CASSATLVDRGQEYEQYF
cdr3_nt: TGTGCCAGCAGTGCGACTCTAGTGGACAGGGGGCAAGAGTACGAGCAGTACTTC

clone_size: medium-sized
v_call: TRBV5-1
cdr3_length: 14
d_call: -
j_call: TRBJ2-7
cdr3_aa: CASSSLQDYYEQYF
cdr3_nt: TGCGCCAGCAGTAGCTTACAGGACTACTACGAGCAGTACTTC

clone_size: once
v_call: TRBV30
cdr3_length: 16
d_call: -
j_call: TRBJ2-6
cdr3_aa: CAWSRGSYSGANVLTF
cdr3_nt: TGTGCCTGGAGTAGGGGCAGTTACTCTGGGGCCAACGTCCTGACTTTC

clone_size: few
v_call: TRBV2
cdr3_length: 13
d_call: -
j_call: TRBJ1-1
cdr3_aa: CASSVSVFTEAFF
cdr3_nt: TGTGCCAGCAGTGTAAGTGTTTTCACTGAAGCTTTCTTT

clone_size: many
v_call: TRBV4-1
cdr3_length: 16
d_call: TRBD2
j_call: TRBJ2-5
cdr3_aa: CASSQRTSGSGETQYF
cdr3_nt: TGCGCCAGCAGCCAGCGGACTAGCGGGAGTGGGGAGACCCAGTACTTC

clone_size: -
v_call: TRBV5-1
cdr3_length: 14
d_call: TRBD2
j_call: TRBJ2-1
cdr3_aa: CASSHGTSSSEQFF
cdr3_nt: TGCGCCAGCAGCCACGGGACTAGCTCTTCTGAGCAGTTCTTC

clone_size: many
v_call: TRBV5-1
cdr3_length: 14
d_call: TRBD1
j_call: TRBJ2-5
cdr3_aa: CASSLADRVETQYF
cdr3_nt: TGCGCCAGCAGCTTGGCCGACAGGGTTGAGACCCAGTACTTC

clone_size: many
v_call: TRBV20-1
cdr3_length: 13
d_call: -
j_call: TRBJ2-7
cdr3_aa: CSARDEASYEQYF
cdr3_nt: TGCAGTGCTAGAGATGAGGCATCCTACGAGCAGTACTTC

clone_size: many
v_call: TRBV6-2/TRBV6-3
cdr3_length: 16
d_call: TRBD2
j_call: TRBJ2-5
cdr3_aa: CASSYSTAAGGETQYF
cdr3_nt: TGTGCCAGCAGTTACTCGACCGCAGCGGGAGGTGAGACCCAGTACTTC

clone_size: many
v_call: TRBV27
cdr3_length: 15
d_call: TRBD1
j_call: TRBJ1-4
cdr3_aa: CASSSPGTDYEKLFF
cdr3_nt: TGTGCCAGCAGTTCGCCCGGGACAGACTATGAAAAACTGTTTTTT